These 6 T cell receptor beta chains came from one sample sequenced in a study of CD8 T cells in Susac syndrome. The RNA, about 0.45 to 1 ug, was put through reverse transcription using random hexamers. MiXCR, applied by TCRdb to the immunoSEQ multiplex PCR reads, yields one record per CDR3 protein. The sample consists of 150,000 to 200,000 distinct CDR3 sequences, about 94% of them appearing once. The specimen was CD4+ T cells from PBMCs. Receptor source: a human donor with multiple sclerosis.

The chain joins TRBV12-3 or TRBV12-4 to TRBJ2-1; maybe TRBD2 (5 bases). The V and J ends lost 6 bases and 2 bases respectively, with 14 bases between them. The CDR3 spans 15 residues. CDR3 residues: CASRTAGVAYNEQFF. The DNA of the CDR3 is TGTGCCAGCAGGACCGCCGGGGTCGCCTACAATGAGCAGTTCTTC.

This rearrangement joins TRBV20-1 to TRBJ2-3; D not resolved. CDR3 length equals 12 residues. Trimming pared 1 base from V and 3 bases from J, leaving 5 bases between. The V gene's germline CDR1 is DFQATT and CDR2 SNEGSKA (reference sequence). The CDR3 here is CSARGRTDTQYF. DNA of the CDR3: TGCAGTGCTAGAGGTCGGACAGATACGCAGTATTTT.

The chain employs TRBV13 and TRBJ1-6, with a weak D call TRBD1 (5 bases). CDR1 and CDR2 (germline): PRHDT, FYEKMQ (reference sequence). The V and J ends lost 5 bases and 7 bases respectively, with 15 bases between them. The CDR3 spans 15 residues. CDR3 DNA: TGTGCCAGCAGCAACTACAGGACGCACAATTCACCCCTCCACTTT. Translated, it gives CASSNYRTHNSPLHF.

This clonotype is a singleton in its sample. The rearrangement uses TRBV20-1 and TRBJ2-5; the match to TRBD2 covers 10 bases. The CDR3 length is 15 residues. Germline V gene lookup returns CDR1 DFQATT and CDR2 SNEGSKA (reference sequence). The V gene end was trimmed by 2 bases and the J gene end by 8 bases; junction bases not matched to a gene: 11. CDR3 loop: CSARLSGGPGETQYF. CDR3 nucleotide sequence: TGCAGTGCTAGACTTAGCGGGGGGCCTGGGGAAACCCAGTACTTC.

The CDR3 coding sequence is TGCAGTGTGTCGGGGGGGGTGGAGACCCAGTACTTC. Translating it yields CSVSGGVETQYF. V usage is TRBV20-1 and J usage is TRBJ2-5; 8 bases match TRBD2. Germline CDR1 reads DFQATT; CDR2 reads SNEGSKA (reference sequence). V dropped 7 bases and J dropped 5; count of bases not matched to a gene: 6. The CDR3 spans 12 residues.

On this clonotype: The germline gene is not matched at one end of the junction; a read error may be the cause. The J gene is TRBJ2-1, the V gene TRBV5-8; 8 positions match TRBD1. Germline CDR1 SGHTS, CDR2 YDEGEE. The CDR3 is 15 amino acids. CDR3 sequence reads: CASTLSSGGFGEQFF. For the CDR3, the DNA is TGTGCCAGCACCTTGTCGTCAGGGGGCTTTGGTGAGCAGTTCTTC.